This T cell receptor beta chain was profiled in a study of tumor and adjacent non-tumor tissue in lung cancer. Study at large: Patients comprised some eleven adenocarcinoma, a couple of squamous cell carcinoma and 1 small cell lung cancer. Overall study findings and caveats: TCR diversity was significantly greater in tumor than normal lung tissue.

No cell sorting was done before RNA was extracted from the tissue. TCRbeta libraries were built with three rounds of nested PCR, modified from ARM-PCR. TCRdb re-called the multiplex PCR reads through MiXCR, storing one row per CDR3 protein. In the table there are more than 95,000 distinct CDR3 sequences, 55% to 75% of which are singletons. The CDR3 runs to 14 residues. V was clipped by 0 bases and J by 6 bases, with 8 bases between them. Germline-derived CDR1 and CDR2 are MNHNS and SASEGT. A note on this clonotype: The antigen is not known.

V gene TRBV6-1 combines with J gene TRBJ2-2; D is perhaps TRBD2 (5 bases). The receptor comes from a man aged 25-40 years with non-small cell lung cancer. The sequencing input was lung tumor tissue. DNA of the CDR3: TGTGCCAGCAGTGAAGCGGGAGTGCCCGGGGAGCTGTTTTTT. Translation gives CASSEAGVPGELFF.